This T cell receptor beta chain was found in a study of blood T cell repertoires in COVID-19. Study in general: T cells, B-cell-depleted T cells, or PBMCs provided the cDNA or gDNA that served as material.

Germline trimming cut 6 bases from V and 6 bases from J; bases unmatched to any gene: 5. This CDR3 spans 13 amino acids. The germline gives CDR1 LNHDA, CDR2 SQIVND (reference sequence). Per the authors' pipeline: Reference gene primer amplification gave nucleated cell count estimates. Sequencing used immunoSEQ multiplex PCR; TCRdb keeps in-frame clones, though not all of them. The V and J calls and clone size were taken over from that table, and D and trimming were inferred from the DNA. The data contain 310,000 or so clones, about 91% of them seen just once; the ten biggest clones take up around 9%.

The J gene is TRBJ1-2, the V gene TRBV19; 9 bases map to TRBD1. The sequence came from a woman between 18 and 29 years old who had recovered from COVID-19. The sequenced sample consisted of PBMCs or T cells enriched from blood (not recorded which). This CDR3 is CASSPTGGDGYTF. The CDR3, as DNA: TGTGCCAGTAGCCCGACAGGGGGAGATGGCTACACCTTC.